These 32 T cell receptor beta chains were all obtained from the same sample, sequenced in a study of regulatory T cells in long-lasting Graves disease. Time point given: newly diagnosed GD, antithyroid drugs for less than 3 months. Generation of the TCR library employed RNA extracted from PBMCs. Arm-PCR with iRepertoire HTBI primers amplified the CDR3 regions for these TCR beta libraries. MiXCR was run by TCRdb on the multiplex PCR reads, yielding one entry per CDR3 protein. The sample lists roughly 500,000 distinct CDR3 sequences; 13% were seen once. These data were likewise used in another study, on T cells in Graves' hyperthyroidism and ophthalmopathy.

Sequenced here: peripheral blood mononuclear cells (PBMCs), sampled at new diagnosis, from a patient treated with antithyroid drugs. The receptors were sampled from a man younger than 45 with Graves disease.

This clonotype has ten or more counts. The chain couples TRBV7-3 to TRBJ1-1; TRBD1 aligns across 9 bases. The CDR3 has 14 amino acids. CDR1 is SGHTA, CDR2 FQGTGA, per germline. V trimming: 0 bases; J trimming: 5 bases; junction bases outside the gene matches: 1. The chain's CDR3 is CASSLTGTGTEAFF. The CDR3 coding sequence is TGTGCCAGCAGCTTAACGGGGACAGGGACTGAAGCTTTCTTT.

This clonotype was counted only a few times. The V and J genes are TRBV11-3 and TRBJ1-1; unclear D gene. Germline V gene lookup returns CDR1 SGHNT and CDR2 YENEEA. V was clipped by 5 bases and J by 1 base, with 8 bases between them. The CDR3 is 13 residues long. The CDR3 region is CASSGLSNTEAFF. DNA of the CDR3: TGTGCCAGCAGCGGCCTATCGAACACTGAAGCTTTCTTT. The whole variable domain, filled in from reference TRBV11-3 and TRBJ1-1, reads EAGVVQSPRYKIIEKKQPVAFWCNPISGHNTLYWYLQNLGQGPELLIRYENEEAVDDSQLPKDRFSAERLKGVDSTLKIQPAELGDSAVYLCASSGLSNTEAFFGQGTRLTVV.

There are many counts of this clonotype. A junction boundary mismatches the germline segment, possibly from a read error. The V and J genes are TRBV5-1 and TRBJ2-1, with D possibly being TRBD1 (6 bases). Looked up from germline, CDR1 is SGHRS and CDR2 is YFSETQ. This CDR3 spans 13 amino acids. The CDR3 is CASSPIRGNEQFF. The CDR3 DNA reads as TGTGCCAGCAGTCCCATAAGGGGGAATGAGCAGTTCTTC. The complete variable domain, with remaining parts taken from reference TRBV5-1 and TRBJ2-1, reads KAGVTQTPRYLIKTRGQQVTLSCSPISGHRSVSWYQQTPGQGLQFLFEYFSETQRNKGNFPGRFSGRQFSNSRSEMNVSTLELGDSALYLCASSPIRGNEQFFGPGTRLTVL.

This clonotype was picked up many times. V gene TRBV18 combines with J gene TRBJ2-3; D is unclear. The V gene's germline CDR1 is KGHSH and CDR2 LQKENI. This CDR3 is 14 amino acids long. V was clipped by 8 bases and J by 0 bases, with 12 bases between them. The CDR3 DNA follows: TGTGCCAGCAGCCCATTCGGGAGCACAGATACGCAGTATTTT. It is translated as CASSPFGSTDTQYF.

The chain employs TRBV20-1 and TRBJ1-2; the D gene is possibly TRBD1 (5 bases). V lost 0 bases and J 3 bases, leaving 17 bases between the germline ends. The CDR3 consists of 16 residues. Germline-derived CDR1 and CDR2 are DFQATT and SNEGSKA (reference sequence). This chain's CDR3 is CSARDPPLKQDYGYTF. In DNA, the CDR3 is TGCAGTGCTAGAGATCCCCCTCTTAAACAGGACTATGGCTACACCTTC.

This clonotype was found many times. The V and J genes are TRBV24-1 and TRBJ2-5, with 9 nucleotides matching TRBD1. The CDR3 consists of 17 residues. V was pared by 4 bases and J by 1 base, with 9 bases of the junction left unmatched. Germline CDR1 KGHDR, CDR2 SFDVKD. CDR3 in DNA: TGTGCCACCAGTGACACATACCCGGGACAGGGCCAAGAGACCCAGTACTTC. This encodes CATSDTYPGQGQETQYF.

This chain links TRBV6-1 with TRBJ2-4; 9 bases agree with TRBD2. Germline CDR1 is MNHNS and CDR2 is SASEGT. With 5 bases clipped from V and 2 bases from J, the junction kept 7 bases outside the gene matches. The CDR3 is 16 amino acids. The CDR3 spells CASSPGLAVSKNIQYF. The DNA of the CDR3 is TGTGCCAGCAGTCCGGGACTAGCCGTATCCAAAAACATTCAGTACTTC.

This clonotype came up a few times. V is TRBV6-1 and J is TRBJ2-5, with D tentatively TRBD2 (6 bases). CDR3 length: 14 amino acids. Per germline, CDR1 MNHNS and CDR2 SASEGT. Between the trimmed V and J ends, which lost 5 bases and 5 bases, there was a span of 15 bases. CDR3 nucleotide sequence: TGTGCCAGCAGTCTCTGGGGGGAACGTGAGACCCAGTACTTC. Its translation is CASSLWGERETQYF.

On this clonotype: One junction end disagrees with the germline gene, perhaps due to a read error. The rearrangement links TRBV2 to TRBJ2-5; 8 bases line up with TRBD2. Germline CDR1 and CDR2: SNHLY and FYNNEI. The CDR3 extends over 14 amino acids. CDR3 bases: TGTGCCAGCAGATCTCTTAGCGGGGAAGAGACCCGGTACTTC. Translation gives CASRSLSGEETRYF.

This clonotype turned up a few times. This chain links TRBV4-2 with TRBJ2-1, with D perhaps being TRBD1 or TRBD2 (5 bases each). Germline CDR1 is LGHNA and CDR2 is YNFKEQ. V lost 0 bases and J 7 bases, leaving 13 bases between the germline ends. This CDR3 region has 15 residues. The CDR3 DNA reads TGTGCCAGCAGCCAAGAAGCCAACTGGGGGAATGAGCAGTTCTTC. Its translation: CASSQEANWGNEQFF.

As for this clonotype: Possible read error: a much larger clone is one base away. This chain links TRBV28 with TRBJ1-1; weak D call: TRBD1 (5 bases). The CDR3 contains 14 residues. Looked up from germline, CDR1 is MDHEN and CDR2 is SYDVKM. This CDR3 is CASSFWGSKAEASF. CDR3 in DNA: TGTGCCAGCAGTTTCTGGGGGAGTAAGGCTGAAGCTTCCTTT.

This clonotype was seen a few times. This CDR3 reads CASSYPWEEGDNEQFF. For the CDR3, the DNA is TGTGCCAGCAGTTACCCGTGGGAGGAAGGGGACAATGAGCAGTTCTTC. The V call is TRBV6-5, the J call TRBJ2-1; weak D call: TRBD2 (6 bases). The ends were cut back, 2 bases at V and 5 bases at J, with 16 bases in the middle. The CDR3 sequence is 16 residues long. Germline V gene lookup returns CDR1 MNHEY and CDR2 SVGAGI.

This clonotype was seen at least ten times. The chain recombines TRBV19 with TRBJ2-2; weak D call: TRBD2 (6 bases). The CDR3 sequence is 16 residues long. V was shortened by 4 bases and J by 2 bases, with 14 bases between the two germline ends. Germline assignment: CDR1 LNHDA and CDR2 SQIVND (reference sequence). The CDR3 coding sequence is TGTGCCAGTAGTAGCCGGGACTTCGCTAACACCGGGGAGCTGTTTTTT. It is translated as CASSSRDFANTGELFF.

This clonotype was detected only a few times. The V and J genes are TRBV12-3 or TRBV12-4 and TRBJ1-6, with D hard to call. Trimming shortened V by 6 bases and J by 9 bases, and 18 bases separated the two germline ends. This CDR3 comprises 15 residues. CDR3: CASSPFGPQRSPLHF. DNA of the CDR3: TGTGCCAGCAGCCCCTTTGGACCACAACGTTCACCCCTCCACTTT.

This clonotype came up many times. V is TRBV7-2 and J is TRBJ2-7; a possible D gene is TRBD2 (5 bases). Between the trimmed V and J ends, which lost 6 bases and 7 bases, there was a span of 16 bases. Per the germline V gene, CDR1 is SGHTA and CDR2 is FQGNSA. CDR3 length: 13 amino acids. CDR3 protein: CASSHGRGWEQYF. CDR3 DNA sequence: TGTGCCAGCAGTCATGGACGGGGATGGGAGCAGTACTTC.

This clonotype was counted at least ten times. The chain uses TRBV19 and TRBJ1-2; D may be TRBD1 (6 bases). The CDR3 loop spans 14 amino acids. V lost 7 bases and J 8 bases, leaving 20 bases between the germline ends. The germline CDR1 and CDR2 sequences are LNHDA and SQIVND (reference sequence). Here the CDR3 reads CASMPRDTLRGYTF. The CDR3 region has the DNA TGTGCCAGTATGCCCCGGGACACCTTGAGGGGCTACACCTTC.

This clonotype has ten or more counts. V is TRBV2 and J is TRBJ2-1; 8 bases agree with TRBD2. The CDR3 sequence is 14 residues long. Germline trimming cut 6 bases from V and 6 bases from J; bases unmatched to any gene: 7. CDR1 SNHLY and CDR2 FYNNEI come from the germline V gene. The CDR3 nucleotides read TGTGCCAGCAGAAGTACTAGCGGTACCAATGAGCAGTTCTTC. Translated: CASRSTSGTNEQFF.

This clonotype was seen a handful of times. The chain is built from TRBV7-6 and TRBJ1-5, with TRBD1 identical over 9 bases. The CDR3 runs 19 residues. CDR1 is SGHVS and CDR2 is FNYEAQ in the germline V gene. With 0 bases clipped from V and 7 bases from J, the junction kept 16 bases outside the gene matches. The CDR3 sequence: CASSLARGTGRGGGQPQHF. For the CDR3, the DNA is TGTGCCAGCAGCTTAGCGCGGGGGACAGGGAGAGGCGGCGGGCAGCCCCAGCATTTT.

The chain has TRBV7-9 and TRBJ2-5; 10 nucleotides line up with TRBD2. The CDR3 loop spans 15 amino acids. Germline lookup yields CDR1 SEHNR and CDR2 FQNEAQ (reference sequence). V was clipped by 6 bases and J by 7 bases; unmatched bases: 11. The chain's CDR3 is CASRPGLAPLGTQYF. CDR3 nucleotide sequence: TGTGCCAGCAGACCGGGACTAGCGCCCCTGGGGACCCAGTACTTC.

Of note for this clonotype: The junction and the germline gene differ at one end; a read error may be behind it. The rearrangement uses TRBV18 and TRBJ1-1; no reliable D call. Per the germline V gene, CDR1 is KGHSH and CDR2 is LQKENI. This CDR3 has 14 amino acids. The CDR3 reads CASPPFGEGTEAFF. DNA of the CDR3: TGTGCCAGCCCACCATTCGGGGAGGGCACTGAAGCTTTCTTT.

This clonotype was observed at least ten times. The chain joins TRBV29-1 to TRBJ2-7; D perhaps matches TRBD1 (5 bases). CDR3 length equals 14 residues. Per germline, CDR1 SQVTM and CDR2 ANQGSEA. Trimming pared 6 bases from V and 4 bases from J, leaving 19 bases between. CDR3 nucleotide sequence: TGCAGCGTCCCCGTGATGGACAATCAGTACGAGCAGTACTTC. Residues: CSVPVMDNQYEQYF.

This clonotype was counted many times. The chain recombines TRBV3-1 with TRBJ1-2, with TRBD1 as a possible D gene (5 bases). V lost 0 bases, J lost 4 bases, and 18 bases lay in between. This CDR3 contains 17 residues. Germline CDR1 and CDR2: LGHDT and YNNKEL (reference sequence). CDR3 bases: TGTGCCAGCAGCCAAGATCTTCCCCCAACAGGCACCTATGGCTACACCTTC. It specifies CASSQDLPPTGTYGYTF.

As concerns this clonotype: With a much larger clone just one base away, this may be a read error. The rearrangement links TRBV29-1 to TRBJ2-1; 8 bases fit TRBD2. In germline, CDR1 is SQVTM, CDR2 ANQGSEA. This CDR3 is 13 amino acids long. J gave up 3 bases and V 6 bases, and 4 bases lay outside the gene matches. Here the CDR3 DNA reads TGCAGCGTCATCACTAGCGGCTACAATGAGCAGTTCTTC. Residues: CSVITSGYNEQFF.

This chain uses TRBV6-1 with TRBJ2-7; 13 bases line up with TRBD2. The length of the CDR3 is 17 residues. Germline V CDR1 and CDR2: MNHNS, SASEGT. Losses at the gene ends were 0 bases for V and 4 bases for J; bases not matched to a gene: 6. The CDR3 coding sequence is TGTGCCAGCAGTGAAGCGCAGGGACTAGCGGGATTTTACGAGCAGTACTTC. This codes for CASSEAQGLAGFYEQYF.

Note on this clonotype: A much larger clone differs from this one at a single base, so this may be a read error. The rearrangement joins TRBV19 to TRBJ2-1, with TRBD1 identical over 8 bases. The length of the CDR3 is 15 residues. The germline gives CDR1 LNHDA, CDR2 SQIVND (reference sequence). CDR3 loop: CASSMGGQAYNERFF. The CDR3 DNA sequence: TGTGCCAGTAGTATGGGGGGACAGGCTTACAATGAGCGGTTCTTC.

This clonotype was detected ten times or more. This sequence joins TRBV20-1 and TRBJ1-2, with D possibly TRBD1 on 5 matching bases. CDR1 is DFQATT, CDR2 SNEGSKA, per germline (reference sequence). The ends were cut back, 5 bases at V and 8 bases at J, with 18 bases in the middle. The CDR3 loop spans 13 amino acids. DNA for the CDR3: TGCAGTGCTCCCGGTACGAGGGCAGGGGGCTACACCTTC. The encoded protein is CSAPGTRAGGYTF.

This clonotype was counted at least ten times. The gene calls are TRBV12-3 or TRBV12-4 and TRBJ2-2; tentatively, D is TRBD2 (5 bases). The CDR3 covers 14 residues. The germline V and J ends were trimmed by 5 bases and 3 bases, with 10 bases remaining between them. DNA for the CDR3: TGTGCCAGCAGTCAGCGGAGGCACACCGGGGAGCTGTTTTTT. This gives the protein CASSQRRHTGELFF.

This clonotype has only a few counts. The V and J genes are TRBV7-2 and TRBJ2-5; possible D gene TRBD1, 6 bases. The V gene lost 5 bases and the J gene lost 1 base, with 11 bases spanning the gap. CDR1 and CDR2 (germline): SGHTA, FQGNSA. The CDR3 runs to 14 residues. This CDR3 reads CASSTRGFQETQYF. The CDR3 DNA is TGTGCCAGCAGCACCAGGGGATTCCAAGAGACCCAGTACTTC.

The chain is built from TRBV20-1 and TRBJ1-1; maybe TRBD1 (6 bases). V lost 2 bases and J lost 0, with 16 bases in between. CDR3 length: 16 residues. Germline loops: CDR1 DFQATT, CDR2 SNEGSKA (reference sequence). The CDR3 coding sequence is TGCAGTGCTAGATTGGGGGGGCGGGTAATGAACACTGAAGCTTTCTTT. Translating gives CSARLGGRVMNTEAFF.

The V gene is TRBV9, the J gene TRBJ2-1; 11 positions agree with TRBD2. The germline CDR1 and CDR2 sequences are SGDLS and YYNGEE. V was clipped by 3 bases and J by 4 bases; unmatched bases: 3. The CDR3 consists of 15 residues. The CDR3 here is CASSAASGRYNEQFF. The CDR3 DNA reads as TGTGCCAGCAGCGCCGCTAGCGGGAGGTACAATGAGCAGTTCTTC.

V and J are TRBV2 and TRBJ2-5, with D possibly being TRBD1 or TRBD2 (5 bases each). Deletions cut 6 bases from V and 5 bases from J, with 13 bases between. The CDR3 is 13 residues long. Germline V CDR1 and CDR2: SNHLY, FYNNEI. This CDR3 is CASRGSWGETQYF. The DNA for the CDR3 is TGTGCCAGCAGAGGATCGTGGGGGGAGACCCAGTACTTC.

This clonotype was seen more than once but under ten times. V usage is TRBV7-9 and J usage is TRBJ2-2; D call uncertain. Deletions cut 2 bases from V and 6 bases from J, with 7 bases between. The CDR3 consists of 13 residues. Germline V gene lookup returns CDR1 SEHNR and CDR2 FQNEAQ (reference sequence). The CDR3 loop is CASSLNMPGELFF. As DNA, the CDR3 is TGTGCCAGCAGCTTAAATATGCCCGGGGAGCTGTTTTTT.